This T cell receptor beta chain appears in the sequencing data of a study of shared clonotypes between healthy human individuals. Naive CD45RA+ and memory CD45RA-negative subsets were split from CD4+ cells. Clones were sequenced by immunoSEQ multiplex PCR, and TCRdb holds only the in-frame ones, with some missing. The sample lists 2 million to 2.5 million clones, approximately 96% occurring once. V lost 5 bases to trimming and J lost 3 bases; unmatched junction nucleotides: 7. Germline CDR1 is SGHRS and CDR2 is YFSETQ. The length of the CDR3 is 14 residues. The chain carries TRBV5-1 and TRBJ2-7; 8 bases are a match to TRBD2. The sequence was collected from a man younger than 35 in good health. Sequencing used naive CD4+ T cells sorted from blood. Sample subset: CD45RA+ positively selected. The CDR3 loop reads CASRRSGGGYEQYF. DNA of the CDR3: TGCGCCAGCAGGAGGTCGGGAGGGGGCTACGAGCAGTACTTC.